This TCR beta chain emerged from a study of T cells in Graves' hyperthyroidism and ophthalmopathy. Across the study: Upon initial diagnosis and before any treatment, peripheral blood was collected.

Amplification targeted TCR beta CDR3 regions from RNA transcripts. TCR CDR3 regions were first amplified by RT-PCR with HTBI primers. TCRdb itself ran the multiplex PCR reads through MiXCR, one entry per CDR3 protein. In the table there are approximately 400,000 distinct CDR3 sequences, 14% of which are singletons. The study, taken as a whole, reports: Model predictions of ophthalmopathy came a median 6.5 months before onset.

This clonotype was counted at least ten times. Its matching antigen is unknown. The V gene lost 4 bases and the J gene lost 0 bases, with 10 bases spanning the gap. Germline CDR1 is DFQATT and CDR2 is SNEGSKA (reference sequence). The CDR3 runs to 14 residues. Exclusion of patients followed from uncontrolled infection, other autoimmune disease, pregnancy or lactation. This sample holds PBMCs from roughly 10 ml fresh peripheral blood. The clonotype was recovered from a woman younger than 45 with Graves' ophthalmopathy. The chain is built from TRBV20-1 and TRBJ1-5; D not resolved. Sequenced material: blood. The CDR3 protein is CSAIFGNSNQPQHF. The CDR3 region has the DNA TGCAGTGCTATTTTTGGGAATAGCAATCAGCCCCAGCATTTT.